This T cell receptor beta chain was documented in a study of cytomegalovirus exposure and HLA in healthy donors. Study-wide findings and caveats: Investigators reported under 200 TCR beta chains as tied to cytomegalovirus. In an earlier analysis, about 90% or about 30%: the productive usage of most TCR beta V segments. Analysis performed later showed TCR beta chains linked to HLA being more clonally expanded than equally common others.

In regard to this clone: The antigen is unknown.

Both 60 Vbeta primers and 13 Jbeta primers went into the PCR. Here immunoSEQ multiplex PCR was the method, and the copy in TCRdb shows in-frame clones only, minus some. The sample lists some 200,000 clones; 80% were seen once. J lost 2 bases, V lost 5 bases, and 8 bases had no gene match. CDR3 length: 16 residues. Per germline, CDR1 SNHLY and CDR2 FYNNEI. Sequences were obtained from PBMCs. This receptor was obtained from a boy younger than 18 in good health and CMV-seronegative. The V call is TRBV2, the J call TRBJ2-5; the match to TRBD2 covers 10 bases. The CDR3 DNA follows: TGTGCCAGCAGTAGAAAGCGGGAGGGCCCTCAAGAGACCCAGTACTTC. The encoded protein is CASSRKREGPQETQYF. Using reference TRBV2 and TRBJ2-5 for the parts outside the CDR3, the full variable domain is EPEVTQTPSHQVTQMGQEVILRCVPISNHLYFYWYRQILGQKVEFLVSFYNNEISEKSEIFDDQFSVERPDGSNFTLKIRSTKLEDSAMYFCASSRKREGPQETQYFGPGTRLLVL.